The 15 T cell receptor beta chains below all came from one sample that was sequenced in a study of shared clonotypes between healthy human individuals. Profiled with immunoSEQ multiplex PCR; TCRdb holds only in-frame clones, not every one. The table includes about 1,500,000 clones, over 95% detected once. Sequencing used naive CD4+ T cells sorted from blood. Subset noted: CD45RA+ positively selected. The receptor set was obtained from a man aged 25 to 40 in good health.

This clone was counted once. The rearrangement uses TRBV18 and TRBJ2-3; 8 nucleotides align to TRBD2. This CDR3 spans 14 amino acids. V shed 1 base, J shed 5 bases, and the junction held 2 bases outside the gene matches. Germline CDR1 KGHSH, CDR2 LQKENI. CDR3 nucleotides: TGTGCCAGCTCACCACGGCTAGCGGGAGATACGCAGTATTTT. Translation: CASSPRLAGDTQYF.

The V call is TRBV14, the J call TRBJ1-1, with D unclear. Trimming removed 3 bases at V and 4 bases at J, with 15 bases between. Germline CDR1 is SGHDN and CDR2 is FVKESK. The CDR3 totals 15 residues. This chain's CDR3 is CASSQSPPITTEAFF. The CDR3 coding sequence is TGTGCCAGCAGCCAGAGTCCCCCGATTACCACTGAAGCTTTCTTT.

This chain connects TRBV7-9 to TRBJ2-2; 12 nucleotides line up with TRBD2. The CDR3 is 16 residues long. V lost 4 bases and J lost 6; bases outside the gene matches: 6. Germline CDR1 SEHNR, CDR2 FQNEAQ (reference sequence). The DNA of the CDR3 is TGTGCCAGCAGCTCACTAGCGGGAGGCCCCCCCGGGGAGCTGTTTTTT. As protein: CASSSLAGGPPGELFF.

The V gene is TRBV4-3, the J gene TRBJ2-2; 9 nucleotides agree with TRBD2. Germline V gene lookup returns CDR1 LGHNA and CDR2 YSLEER. The CDR3 is 17 amino acids. V dropped 1 base and J dropped 0; count of bases not matched to a gene: 3. Here the CDR3 reads CASSQVSSGTNTGELFF. The CDR3 bases are TGCGCCAGCAGCCAAGTCTCTAGCGGGACGAACACCGGGGAGCTGTTTTTT.

The chain joins TRBV20-1 to TRBJ2-3; D is ambiguous. Trimming cost V 0 bases and J 4 bases, with 2 bases left between them. The CDR3 contains 11 residues. Germline V gene lookup returns CDR1 DFQATT and CDR2 SNEGSKA (reference sequence). The CDR3 is CSAREPDTQYF. As DNA, the CDR3 is TGCAGTGCTAGAGAACCAGATACGCAGTATTTT.

This chain uses TRBV14 with TRBJ2-1, with 7 positions matching TRBD2. Germline loops: CDR1 SGHDN, CDR2 FVKESK. Trimming removed 0 bases from V and 5 bases from J; junction bases left unmatched: 13. This CDR3 has 18 amino acids. The DNA for the CDR3 is TGTGCCAGCAGCCAAGATTGGGAGGGACCTATTGGTGACAATGAGCAGTTCTTC. Protein: CASSQDWEGPIGDNEQFF. Supplemented by reference TRBV14 and TRBJ2-1, the full variable domain reads EAGVTQFPSHSVIEKGQTVTLRCDPISGHDNLYWYRRVMGKEIKFLLHFVKESKQDESGMPNNRFLAERTGGTYSTLKVQPAELEDSGVYFCASSQDWEGPIGDNEQFFGPGTRLTVL.

This clone has only one observation. V usage is TRBV5-1 and J usage is TRBJ2-5, with 10 bases identical to TRBD2. Germline V CDR1 and CDR2: SGHRS, YFSETQ. The trim removed 1 base at V and 4 bases at J, leaving 1 base unmatched. This CDR3 comprises 14 residues. CDR3: CASSLSGRGETQYF. CDR3 nucleotide sequence: TGCGCCAGCAGCTTGAGCGGGAGGGGAGAGACCCAGTACTTC.

The chain combines TRBV5-4 with TRBJ2-7, with no clear D. The germline V and J ends were trimmed by 4 bases and 3 bases, with 14 bases remaining between them. This CDR3 is built from 14 residues. From germline, CDR1 is SGHNT and CDR2 YYREEE (reference sequence). The CDR3 sequence: CASSREIESYEQYF. CDR3 coding DNA: TGTGCCAGCAGCCGCGAGATAGAAAGCTACGAGCAGTACTTC.

This chain connects TRBV27 to TRBJ2-2; 8 bases fit TRBD1. The CDR3 covers 15 residues. The germline V gene has CDR1 MNHEY and CDR2 SMNVEV (reference sequence). The V and J ends lost 5 bases and 1 base, in that order; junction bases with no gene match: 3. This CDR3 reads CASSIDRGNTGELFF. The DNA for the CDR3 is TGTGCCAGCAGTATCGACAGGGGGAACACCGGGGAGCTGTTTTTT.

This chain links TRBV9 with TRBJ2-4; the D call may be TRBD1 or TRBD2 (5 bases each). Per germline, CDR1 SGDLS and CDR2 YYNGEE. The CDR3 is 14 residues long. The V end lost 0 bases, the J end lost 8 bases, and 12 bases lay between the germline ends. CDR3 DNA sequence: TGTGCCAGCAGCGTAGATCGGGGCTTGGACATTCAGTACTTC. Its protein product is CASSVDRGLDIQYF.

This clone was observed a single time. The gene calls are TRBV10-3 and TRBJ2-1; the match to TRBD2 covers 9 bases. CDR1 and CDR2 from the germline V gene are ENHRY and SYGVKD. V shed 8 bases and J 7 bases; nucleotides not matched to a gene: 6. CDR3 length: 13 amino acids. The CDR3 DNA reads as TGTGCCATCCGTAGCGGGAGCGGGAATGAGCAGTTCTTC. This codes for CAIRSGSGNEQFF.

The chain carries TRBV23-1 and TRBJ2-7; weak D call: TRBD1 (5 bases). Being an ORF, TRBV23-1 has a function that is uncertain. Between the trimmed V and J ends, which lost 2 bases and 3 bases, there was a span of 17 bases. This CDR3 is 16 amino acids long. CDR3 nucleotide sequence: TGCGCCAGCAGTCAAAAGAGACAGAGTACTTGCTACGAGCAGTACTTC. It translates to CASSQKRQSTCYEQYF.

The V gene is TRBV7-9, the J gene TRBJ2-2; unclear D gene. In germline, CDR1 is SEHNR, CDR2 FQNEAQ (reference sequence). V lost 3 bases, J lost 2 bases, and 13 bases lay in between. The CDR3 has 16 residues. DNA for the CDR3: TGTGCCAGCAGCTTCGGCTTTCTCGGCAACACCGGGGAGCTGTTTTTT. Translation: CASSFGFLGNTGELFF. The full variable domain, completed using reference TRBV7-9 and TRBJ2-2, is DTGVSQNPRHKITKRGQNVTFRCDPISEHNRLYWYRQTLGQGPEFLTYFQNEAQLEKSRLLSDRFSAERPKGSFSTLEIQRTEQGDSAMYLCASSFGFLGNTGELFFGEGSRLTVL.

The chain combines TRBV28 with TRBJ2-3; no definite D call. Germline CDR1 MDHEN, CDR2 SYDVKM. This CDR3 region has 14 residues. The V and J ends lost 5 bases and 5 bases respectively, with 14 bases between them. This CDR3 reads CASSNHRDLDTQYF. CDR3 DNA: TGTGCCAGCAGTAACCACCGAGACCTAGATACGCAGTATTTT.

The CDR3 nucleotides read TGTGCCAGCAGTTTATACAGCGGGAGCCAGGGCAATGAGCAGTTCTTC. Its translation is CASSLYSGSQGNEQFF. V gene TRBV27 combines with J gene TRBJ2-1; 8 positions match TRBD2. The CDR3 is 16 residues long. Germline V lookup: CDR1 MNHEY, CDR2 SMNVEV (reference sequence). The ends lost 1 base at V and 6 bases at J; junction bases unmatched: 8.